These T cell receptor beta chains were read from a single sample in a study of T-cell memory formation after mild COVID-19. TCRdb passed the 5' RACE reads through MiXCR, listing each CDR3 protein once. The data show under 300,000 distinct CDR3 sequences, roughly 9.4% seen once. The sequencing sample was made of PBMCs or a T cell subset sorted from them (not recorded which). Every receptor here comes from a man younger than 35 who had mild COVID-19 (a few samples of this study predate the infection). Cell type and time point are not known. Each CDR3 is given with its conserved first and last residue. D genes are given only for firm matches. The listing skips clone size in some rows; elsewhere it reads once, few, many or a size class.

j_call cdr3_length v_call d_call clone_size cdr3_aa cdr3_nt
TRBJ2-1 13 TRBV9 TRBD1 few CASSGTGPNEQFF TGTGCCAGCAGCGGGACAGGGCCCAATGAGCAGTTCTTC
TRBJ1-1 13 TRBV18 . few CASSPDKNTEAFF TGTGCCAGCTCACCTGACAAGAACACTGAAGCTTTCTTT
TRBJ1-1 14 TRBV6-5 . . CASRVYRSDTEAFF TGTGCCAGCAGGGTCTACAGGAGCGACACTGAAGCTTTCTTT
TRBJ2-3 13 TRBV6-5 . few CASKRGHTDTQYF TGTGCCAGCAAGCGGGGACACACAGATACGCAGTATTTT
TRBJ2-2 16 TRBV6-2/TRBV6-3 TRBD1 few CASTTPGGLNTGELFF TGTGCCAGCACTACGCCAGGGGGCCTGAACACCGGGGAGCTGTTTTTT
TRBJ1-5 14 TRBV6-5 . . CASSRRQSNQPQHF TGTGCCAGCAGTCGGCGACAGAGCAATCAGCCCCAGCATTTT
TRBJ1-1 12 TRBV3-1 TRBD1 many CASSQARTGAFF TGTGCCAGCAGCCAGGCTAGGACAGGCGCTTTCTTT
TRBJ2-5 16 TRBV7-9 TRBD2 many CASSLAGLAGKETQYF TGTGCCAGCAGCTTAGCAGGACTAGCGGGGAAAGAGACCCAGTACTTC
TRBJ2-3 15 TRBV5-1 . many CASSSGFSSTDTQYF TGCGCCAGCAGCTCAGGATTCTCCAGCACAGATACGCAGTATTTT
TRBJ1-2 17 TRBV11-2 . few CASSSSSSGDHGYGYTF TGTGCCAGCAGCTCCTCCTCCAGTGGGGATCATGGCTATGGCTACACCTTC
TRBJ2-7 15 TRBV7-2 TRBD1 . CASSLFETGGYEQYF TGTGCCAGCAGCCTCTTTGAGACAGGGGGCTACGAGCAGTACTTC
TRBJ1-1 14 TRBV4-3 . . CASSQAGASTEAFF TGCGCCAGCAGCCAAGCAGGGGCGTCCACTGAAGCTTTCTTT
TRBJ2-7 18 TRBV5-1 TRBD1 . CASSLEWGRQGQVYEQYF TGCGCCAGCAGCTTGGAATGGGGCCGACAGGGGCAAGTCTACGAGCAGTACTTC
TRBJ2-2 17 TRBV5-1 TRBD2 . CASSWRERGVDTGELFF TGCGCCAGCAGCTGGCGGGAGCGGGGTGTTGACACCGGGGAGCTGTTTTTT
TRBJ2-1 14 TRBV6-2/TRBV6-3 TRBD1 . CASRPDRGLGEQFF TGTGCCAGCAGACCGGACAGGGGGCTTGGTGAGCAGTTCTTC
TRBJ1-2 13 TRBV27 . few CASSSGRTLGYTF TGTGCCAGCAGTTCGGGCAGGACGCTTGGCTACACCTTC
TRBJ1-5 14 TRBV25-1 . few CASSVVNSNQPQHF TGTGCCAGCAGTGTTGTAAATAGCAATCAGCCCCAGCATTTT
TRBJ2-7 11 TRBV4-2 . many CASSQGNEQYF TGTGCCAGCAGCCAAGGTAATGAGCAGTACTTC
TRBJ1-1 16 TRBV7-3 . . CASSPYVGRMNTEAFF TGTGCCAGCAGCCCTTATGTAGGAAGGATGAACACTGAAGCTTTCTTT
TRBJ2-7 13 TRBV7-9 . few CASSSGEVVEQYF TGTGCCAGCAGCTCCGGGGAGGTCGTCGAGCAGTACTTC
TRBJ1-6 16 TRBV4-2 TRBD1 . CASSPGARGAGSPLHF TGTGCCAGCAGCCCCGGGGCCAGGGGGGCAGGTTCACCCCTCCACTTT
TRBJ1-2 16 TRBV15 . . CATSRDLQGGRHGYTF TGTGCCACCAGCAGAGATTTGCAGGGAGGACGTCATGGCTACACCTTC
TRBJ2-7 15 TRBV9 TRBD1 . CASSPGQGAFYEQYF TGTGCCAGCAGCCCCGGGCAGGGGGCTTTCTACGAGCAGTACTTC
TRBJ2-1 16 TRBV15 TRBD2 few CATSRDVTSGGNEQFF TGTGCCACCAGCAGAGATGTGACTAGCGGGGGTAATGAGCAGTTCTTC
TRBJ2-4 14 TRBV6-6 . many CASTPAGVKNIQYF TGTGCCAGCACCCCGGCCGGCGTTAAAAACATTCAGTACTTC
TRBJ2-3 15 TRBV5-4 . . CASSLGGIGTDTQYF TGTGCCAGCAGCTTGGGGGGCATCGGCACAGATACGCAGTATTTT
TRBJ2-1 16 TRBV4-1 . . CASSQDRVSPYNEQFF TGCGCCAGCAGCCAAGATCGGGTCAGTCCCTACAATGAGCAGTTCTTC
TRBJ2-2 17 TRBV5-1 TRBD1 few CASSLARTGGRAGELFF TGCGCCAGCAGCTTGGCCCGGACAGGGGGCCGGGCCGGGGAGCTGTTTTTT
TRBJ2-5 15 TRBV4-1 . . CASSQGGNMEETQYF TGCGCCAGCAGCCAAGGGGGGAACATGGAAGAGACCCAGTACTTC
TRBJ2-7 15 TRBV20-1 TRBD2 . CSARAFSGSSYEQYF TGCAGTGCTAGGGCATTTAGCGGGAGCTCCTACGAGCAGTACTTC
TRBJ2-7 15 TRBV9 . . CASSAHGTGTYEQYF TGTGCCAGCAGCGCCCACGGGACGGGGACCTACGAGCAGTACTTC
TRBJ2-7 15 TRBV11-2 . . CASSLHAGPSYEQYF TGTGCCAGCAGCTTACACGCGGGCCCCTCCTACGAGCAGTACTTC
TRBJ2-3 15 TRBV12-3/TRBV12-4 . few CASSRTGTPTDTQYF TGTGCCAGCAGTCGGACCGGGACGCCCACAGATACGCAGTATTTT
TRBJ2-1 15 TRBV2 . . CASSEAGGTADEQFF TGTGCCAGCAGTGAAGCGGGGGGAACCGCCGATGAGCAGTTCTTC
TRBJ1-1 17 TRBV4-1 TRBD1 . CASSQATTDPRGTEAFF TGCGCCAGCAGCCAAGCAACAACCGACCCCAGGGGGACTGAAGCTTTCTTT
TRBJ1-1 15 TRBV3-1 . few CASSRSTGMNTEAFF TGTGCCAGCAGCCGATCGACGGGTATGAACACTGAAGCTTTCTTT
TRBJ2-5 12 TRBV24-1 . few CATSDDKETQYF TGTGCCACCAGTGACGACAAAGAGACCCAGTACTTC
TRBJ2-7 13 TRBV7-8 . . CASSLGEPYEQYF TGTGCCAGCAGCTTAGGGGAGCCCTACGAGCAGTACTTC
TRBJ2-2 15 TRBV9 . . CASSQTGLDTGELFF TGTGCCAGCAGCCAGACGGGGCTGGACACCGGGGAGCTGTTTTTT
TRBJ2-2 16 TRBV7-2 . many CASSLQSGGNTGELFF TGTGCCAGCAGCTTACAGTCCGGGGGGAACACCGGGGAGCTGTTTTTT
TRBJ1-4 13 TRBV18 . few CASARDNNEKLFF TGTGCCAGCGCCCGGGACAACAATGAAAAACTGTTTTTT
TRBJ2-3 16 TRBV5-1 . few CASSQRIREGADTQYF TGCGCCAGCAGTCAACGAATCAGGGAGGGGGCAGATACGCAGTATTTT
TRBJ2-1 11 TRBV9 . . CASSVPGEQFF TGTGCCAGCAGCGTCCCCGGTGAGCAGTTCTTC
TRBJ2-5 16 TRBV4-2 TRBD1 . CASSQARTGGEETQYF TGTGCCAGCAGCCAAGCCCGGACAGGAGGTGAAGAGACCCAGTACTTC
TRBJ2-5 17 TRBV7-2 . . CASSPDGGHSFGGTQYF TGTGCCAGCAGCCCCGACGGGGGGCACTCCTTCGGTGGGACCCAGTACTTC
TRBJ1-5 8 TRBV6-1 . . CASSPGHF TGTGCCAGCAGCCCTGGACATTTT
TRBJ2-5 14 TRBV7-2 TRBD1 many CASSSTGQGSFEYF TGTGCCAGCAGCTCCACGGGACAGGGGTCGTTTGAGTACTTC
TRBJ2-5 13 TRBV25-1 . . CASSEGPRETQYF TGTGCCAGCAGTGAGGGGCCCCGGGAGACCCAGTACTTC
TRBJ1-6 13 TRBV5-1 . few CASTAADNSPLHF TGCGCCAGCACAGCCGCAGATAATTCACCCCTCCACTTT
TRBJ1-3 14 TRBV6-6 TRBD1 few CASSSGGRGNTIYF TGTGCCAGCAGTTCAGGGGGCCGTGGAAACACCATATATTTT
TRBJ2-1 14 TRBV20-1 . . CSARDGAQTDEQFF TGCAGTGCTAGAGATGGTGCTCAGACCGATGAGCAGTTCTTC
TRBJ1-6 13 TRBV27 . . CASSFDRNSPLHF TGTGCCAGCAGTTTTGACAGAAATTCACCCCTCCACTTT
TRBJ2-2 16 TRBV6-6 TRBD2 . CASSSSERGGTGELFF TGTGCCAGCAGTTCCTCGGAGCGGGGGGGGACCGGGGAGCTGTTTTTT
TRBJ2-5 17 TRBV25-1 TRBD1 once CASSEYGTGAYQETQYF TGTGCCAGCAGTGAATATGGCACAGGGGCTTACCAAGAGACCCAGTACTTC